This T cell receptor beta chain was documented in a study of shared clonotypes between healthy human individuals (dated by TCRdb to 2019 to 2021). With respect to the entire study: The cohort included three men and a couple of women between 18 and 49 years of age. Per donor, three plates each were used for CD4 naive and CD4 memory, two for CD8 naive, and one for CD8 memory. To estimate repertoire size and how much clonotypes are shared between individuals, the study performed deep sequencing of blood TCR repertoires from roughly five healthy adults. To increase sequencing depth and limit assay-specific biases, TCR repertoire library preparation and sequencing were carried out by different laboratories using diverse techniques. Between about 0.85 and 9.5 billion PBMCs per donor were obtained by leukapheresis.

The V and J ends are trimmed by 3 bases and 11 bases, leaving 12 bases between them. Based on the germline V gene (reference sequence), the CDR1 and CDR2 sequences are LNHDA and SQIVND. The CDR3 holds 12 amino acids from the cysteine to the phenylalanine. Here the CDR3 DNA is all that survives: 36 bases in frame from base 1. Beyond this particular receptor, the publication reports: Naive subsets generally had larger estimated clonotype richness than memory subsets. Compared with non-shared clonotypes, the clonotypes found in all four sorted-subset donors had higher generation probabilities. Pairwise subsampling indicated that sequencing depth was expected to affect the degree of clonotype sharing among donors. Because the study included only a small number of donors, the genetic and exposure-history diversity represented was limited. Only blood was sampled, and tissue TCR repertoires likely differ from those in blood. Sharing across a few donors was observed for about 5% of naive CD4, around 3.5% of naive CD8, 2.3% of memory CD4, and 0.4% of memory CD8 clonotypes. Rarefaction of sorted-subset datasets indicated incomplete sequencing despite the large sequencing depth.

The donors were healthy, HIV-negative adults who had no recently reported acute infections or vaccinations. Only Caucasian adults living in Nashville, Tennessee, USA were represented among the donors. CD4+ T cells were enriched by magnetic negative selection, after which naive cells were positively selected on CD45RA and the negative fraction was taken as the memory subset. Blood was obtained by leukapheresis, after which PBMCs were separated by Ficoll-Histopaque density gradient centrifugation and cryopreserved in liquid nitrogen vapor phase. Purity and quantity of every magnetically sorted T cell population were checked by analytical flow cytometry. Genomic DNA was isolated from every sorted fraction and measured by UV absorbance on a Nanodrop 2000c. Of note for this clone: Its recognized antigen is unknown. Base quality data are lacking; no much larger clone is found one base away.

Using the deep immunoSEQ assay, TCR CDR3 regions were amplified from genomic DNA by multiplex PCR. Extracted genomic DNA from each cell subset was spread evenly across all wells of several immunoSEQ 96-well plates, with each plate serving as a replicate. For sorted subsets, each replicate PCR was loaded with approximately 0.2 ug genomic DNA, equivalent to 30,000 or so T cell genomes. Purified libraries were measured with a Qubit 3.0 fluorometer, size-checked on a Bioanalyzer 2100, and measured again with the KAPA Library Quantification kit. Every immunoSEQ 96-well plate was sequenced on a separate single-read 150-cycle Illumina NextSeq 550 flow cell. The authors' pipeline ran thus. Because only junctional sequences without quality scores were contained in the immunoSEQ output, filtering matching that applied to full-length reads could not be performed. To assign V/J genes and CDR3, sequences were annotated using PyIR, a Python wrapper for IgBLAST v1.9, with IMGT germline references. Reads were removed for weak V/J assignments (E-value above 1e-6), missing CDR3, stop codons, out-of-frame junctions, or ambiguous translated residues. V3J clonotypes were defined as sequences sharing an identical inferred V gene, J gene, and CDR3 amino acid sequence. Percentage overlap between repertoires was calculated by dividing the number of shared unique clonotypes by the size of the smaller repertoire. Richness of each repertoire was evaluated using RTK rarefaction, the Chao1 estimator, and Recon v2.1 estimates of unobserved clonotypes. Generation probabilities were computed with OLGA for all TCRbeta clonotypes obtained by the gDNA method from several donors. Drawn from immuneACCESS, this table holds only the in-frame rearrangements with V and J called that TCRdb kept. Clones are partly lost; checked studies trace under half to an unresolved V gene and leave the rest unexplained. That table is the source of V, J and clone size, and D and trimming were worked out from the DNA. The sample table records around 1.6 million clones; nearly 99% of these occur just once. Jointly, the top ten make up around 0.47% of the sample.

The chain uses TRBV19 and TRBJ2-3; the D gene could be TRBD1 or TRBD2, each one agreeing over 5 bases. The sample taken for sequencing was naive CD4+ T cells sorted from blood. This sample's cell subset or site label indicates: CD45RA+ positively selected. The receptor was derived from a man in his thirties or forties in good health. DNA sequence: TGTGCCAGTAGTATTTCCCGGGGCGGGCAGTATTTT. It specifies CASSISRGGQYF. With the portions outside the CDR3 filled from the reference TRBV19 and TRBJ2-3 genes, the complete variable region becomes DGGITQSPKYLFRKEGQNVTLSCEQNLNHDAMYWYRQDPGQGLRLIYYSQIVNDFQKGDIAEGYSVSREKKESFPLTVTSAQKNPTAFYLCASSISRGGQYFGPGTRLTVL.